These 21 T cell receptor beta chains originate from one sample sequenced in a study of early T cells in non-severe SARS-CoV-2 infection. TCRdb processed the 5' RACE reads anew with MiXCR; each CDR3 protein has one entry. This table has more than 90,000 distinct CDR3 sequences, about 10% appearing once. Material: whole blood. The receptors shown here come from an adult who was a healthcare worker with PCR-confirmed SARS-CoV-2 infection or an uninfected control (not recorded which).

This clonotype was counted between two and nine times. This CDR3 is CASSFPAGFGGRGRDTQYF. DNA of the CDR3: TGTGCCAGCAGTTTTCCCGCGGGGTTCGGGGGACGGGGGAGAGATACGCAGTATTTT. V and J are TRBV28 and TRBJ2-3; perhaps TRBD2 as D (6 bases). With 3 bases removed from V and 5 bases from J, the gap between germline ends came to 27 bases. The CDR3 covers 19 residues. CDR1 is MDHEN, CDR2 SYDVKM, per germline. The full variable domain, its missing parts supplied by reference TRBV28 and TRBJ2-3, is DVKVTQSSRYLVKRTGEKVFLECVQDMDHENMFWYRQDPGLGLRLIYFSYDVKMKEKGDIPEGYSVSREKKERFSLILESASTNQTSMYLCASSFPAGFGGRGRDTQYFGPGTRLTVL.

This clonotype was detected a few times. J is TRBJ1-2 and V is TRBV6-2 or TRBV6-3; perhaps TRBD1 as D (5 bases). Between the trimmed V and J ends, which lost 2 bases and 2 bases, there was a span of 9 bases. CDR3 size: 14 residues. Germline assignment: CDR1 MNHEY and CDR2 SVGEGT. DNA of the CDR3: TGTGCCAGCAGTTACGGGGGAGTCAACTATGGCTACACCTTC. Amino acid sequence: CASSYGGVNYGYTF.

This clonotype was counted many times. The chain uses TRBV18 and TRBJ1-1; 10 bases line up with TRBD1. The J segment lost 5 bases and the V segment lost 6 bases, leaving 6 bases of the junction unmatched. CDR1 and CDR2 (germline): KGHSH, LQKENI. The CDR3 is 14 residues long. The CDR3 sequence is CASSLGQGGTEAFF. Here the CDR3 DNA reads TGTGCCAGCTCCCTCGGACAGGGGGGGACTGAAGCTTTCTTT.

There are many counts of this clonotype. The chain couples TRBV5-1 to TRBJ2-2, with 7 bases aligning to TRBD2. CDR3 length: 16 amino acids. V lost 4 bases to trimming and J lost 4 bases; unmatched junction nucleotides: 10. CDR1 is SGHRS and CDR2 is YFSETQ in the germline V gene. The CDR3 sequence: CASSRGREPRTGELFF. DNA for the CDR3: TGCGCCAGCAGCCGAGGGCGGGAGCCCCGCACCGGGGAGCTGTTTTTT.

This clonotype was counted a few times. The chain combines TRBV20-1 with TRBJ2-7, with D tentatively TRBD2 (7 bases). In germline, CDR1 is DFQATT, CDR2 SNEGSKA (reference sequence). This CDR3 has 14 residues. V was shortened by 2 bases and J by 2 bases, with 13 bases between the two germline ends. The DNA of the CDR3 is TGCAGTGCTAGATTGGCGGGGGCGACCTACGAGCAGTACTTC. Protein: CSARLAGATYEQYF.

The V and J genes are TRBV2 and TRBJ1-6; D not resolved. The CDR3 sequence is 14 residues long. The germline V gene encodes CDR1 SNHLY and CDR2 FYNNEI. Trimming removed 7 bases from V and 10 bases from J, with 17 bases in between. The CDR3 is CASTVVGEASPLHF. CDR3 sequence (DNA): TGTGCCAGCACCGTGGTGGGCGAGGCGTCACCCCTCCACTTT. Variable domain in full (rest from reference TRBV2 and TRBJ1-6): EPEVTQTPSHQVTQMGQEVILRCVPISNHLYFYWYRQILGQKVEFLVSFYNNEISEKSEIFDDQFSVERPDGSNFTLKIRSTKLEDSAMYFCASTVVGEASPLHFGNGTRLTVT.

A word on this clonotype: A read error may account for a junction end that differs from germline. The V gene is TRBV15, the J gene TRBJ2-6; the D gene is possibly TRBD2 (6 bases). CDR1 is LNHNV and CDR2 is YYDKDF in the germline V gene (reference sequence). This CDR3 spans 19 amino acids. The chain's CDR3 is CATSRGRGPTLSGANVLTF. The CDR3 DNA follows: TGTGCCACCAGCAGAGGGAGGGGACCGACCCTCTCTGGTGCCAACGTCCTGACTTTC.

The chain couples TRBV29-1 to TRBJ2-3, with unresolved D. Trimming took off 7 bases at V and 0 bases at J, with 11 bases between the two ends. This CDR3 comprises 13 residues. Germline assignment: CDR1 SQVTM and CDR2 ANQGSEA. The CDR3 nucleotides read TGCAGCGCGCGGCACCCTAGCACAGATACGCAGTATTTT. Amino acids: CSARHPSTDTQYF.

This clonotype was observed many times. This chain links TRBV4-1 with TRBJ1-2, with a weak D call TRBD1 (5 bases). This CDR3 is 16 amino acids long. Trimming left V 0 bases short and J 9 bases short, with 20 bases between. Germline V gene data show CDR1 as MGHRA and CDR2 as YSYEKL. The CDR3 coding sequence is TGCGCCAGCAGCCAAGATTTTTCTAGGGCAGGGAGAAGCTACACCTTC. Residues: CASSQDFSRAGRSYTF.

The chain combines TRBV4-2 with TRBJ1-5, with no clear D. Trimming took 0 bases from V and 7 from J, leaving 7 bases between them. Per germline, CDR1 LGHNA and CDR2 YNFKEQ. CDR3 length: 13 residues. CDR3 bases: TGTGCCAGCAGCCAAGATGTTTTCCAGCCCCAGCATTTT. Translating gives CASSQDVFQPQHF.

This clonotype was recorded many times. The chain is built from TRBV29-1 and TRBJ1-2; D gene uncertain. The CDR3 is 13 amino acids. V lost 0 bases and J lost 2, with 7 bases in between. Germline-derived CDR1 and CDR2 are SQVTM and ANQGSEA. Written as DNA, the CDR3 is TGCAGCGTTGAAGATACTGTGAACTATGGCTACACCTTC. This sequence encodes CSVEDTVNYGYTF.

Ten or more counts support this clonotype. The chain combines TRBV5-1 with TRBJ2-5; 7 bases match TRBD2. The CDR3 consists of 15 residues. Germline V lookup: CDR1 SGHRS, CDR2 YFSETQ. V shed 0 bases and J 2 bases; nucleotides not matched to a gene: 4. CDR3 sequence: CASSLDPAGQETQYF. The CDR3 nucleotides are TGCGCCAGCAGCTTGGACCCAGCGGGGCAAGAGACCCAGTACTTC. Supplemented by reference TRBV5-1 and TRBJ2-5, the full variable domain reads KAGVTQTPRYLIKTRGQQVTLSCSPISGHRSVSWYQQTPGQGLQFLFEYFSETQRNKGNFPGRFSGRQFSNSRSEMNVSTLELGDSALYLCASSLDPAGQETQYFGPGTRLLVL.

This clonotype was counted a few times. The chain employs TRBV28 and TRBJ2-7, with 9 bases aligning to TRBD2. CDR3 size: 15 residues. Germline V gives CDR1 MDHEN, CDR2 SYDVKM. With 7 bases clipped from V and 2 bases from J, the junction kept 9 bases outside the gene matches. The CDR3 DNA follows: TGTGCCAGCATAGGGGTGACTAGCGGCCCCTACGAGCAGTACTTC. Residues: CASIGVTSGPYEQYF.

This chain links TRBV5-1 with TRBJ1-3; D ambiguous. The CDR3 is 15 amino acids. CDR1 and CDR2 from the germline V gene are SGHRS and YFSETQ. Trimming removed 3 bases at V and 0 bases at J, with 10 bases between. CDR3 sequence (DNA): TGCGCCAGCAGCTCCCGACCGGCCTCTGGAAACACCATATATTTT. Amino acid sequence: CASSSRPASGNTIYF.

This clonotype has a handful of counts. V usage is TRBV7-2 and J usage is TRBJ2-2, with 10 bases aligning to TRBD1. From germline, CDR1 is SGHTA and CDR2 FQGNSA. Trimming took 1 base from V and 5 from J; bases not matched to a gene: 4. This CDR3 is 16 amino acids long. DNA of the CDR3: TGTGCCAGCAGCTTAGTAGGACAGGGGGGTACCGGGGAGCTGTTTTTT. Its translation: CASSLVGQGGTGELFF.

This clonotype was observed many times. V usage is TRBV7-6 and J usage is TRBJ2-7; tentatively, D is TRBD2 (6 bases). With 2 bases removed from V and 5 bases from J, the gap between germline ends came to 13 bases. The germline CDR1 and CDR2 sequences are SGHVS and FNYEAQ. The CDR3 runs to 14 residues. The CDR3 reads CASSLLEGADEQYF. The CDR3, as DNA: TGTGCCAGCAGCTTATTGGAGGGAGCGGACGAGCAGTACTTC.

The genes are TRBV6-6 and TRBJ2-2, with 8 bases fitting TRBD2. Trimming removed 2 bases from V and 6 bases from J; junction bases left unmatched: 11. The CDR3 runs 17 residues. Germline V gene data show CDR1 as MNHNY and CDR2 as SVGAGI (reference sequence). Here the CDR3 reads CASSYPSGSGIAGELFF. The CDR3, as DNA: TGTGCCAGCAGTTACCCTTCTGGTAGCGGGATAGCCGGGGAGCTGTTTTTT.

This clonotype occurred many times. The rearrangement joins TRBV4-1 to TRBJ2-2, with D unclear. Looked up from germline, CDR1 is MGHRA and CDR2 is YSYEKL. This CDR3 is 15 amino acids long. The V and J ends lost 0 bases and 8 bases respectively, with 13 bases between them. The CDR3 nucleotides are TGCGCCAGCAGCCAAGACGGACCACGTAGTGGGGAGCTGTTTTTT. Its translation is CASSQDGPRSGELFF.

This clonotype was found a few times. DNA of the CDR3: TGTGCCAGCAGCTTAGCACAGGGACCCAACTACGAGCAGTACTTC. As protein: CASSLAQGPNYEQYF. The chain joins TRBV7-9 to TRBJ2-7; D may be TRBD1 (6 bases). The germline V and J ends were trimmed by 0 bases and 3 bases, with 12 bases remaining between them. Germline assignment: CDR1 SEHNR and CDR2 FQNEAQ (reference sequence). The CDR3 has 15 amino acids.

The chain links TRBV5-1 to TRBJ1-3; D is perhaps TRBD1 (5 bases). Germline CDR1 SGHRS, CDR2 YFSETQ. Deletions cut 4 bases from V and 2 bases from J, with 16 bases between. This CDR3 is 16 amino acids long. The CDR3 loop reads CASSPDGGKAGNTIYF. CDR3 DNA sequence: TGCGCCAGCAGCCCCGACGGGGGAAAAGCTGGAAACACCATATATTTT.

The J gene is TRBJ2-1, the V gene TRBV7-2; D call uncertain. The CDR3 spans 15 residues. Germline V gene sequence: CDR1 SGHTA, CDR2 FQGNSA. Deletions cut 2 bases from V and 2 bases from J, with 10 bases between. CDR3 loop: CASSLRLNAYNEQFF. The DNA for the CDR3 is TGTGCCAGCAGCTTACGGCTGAATGCCTACAATGAGCAGTTCTTC.